This T cell receptor (beta chain) was captured in a study of T cells in Graves' hyperthyroidism and ophthalmopathy. Study-wide results and caveats: Ophthalmopathy cases were set apart from stable hyperthyroidism by a 13 V-J model. Progression to ophthalmopathy was predicted a median of roughly 6.8 months early.

Concerning this clonotype itself: Its target is not known.

Graves' hyperthyroidism is called stable when ophthalmopathy does not progress within 18 months. With a duration under 2 months, the hyperthyroidism was newly diagnosed in patients aged 18 to 65. Authors of the study amplified TCR beta CDR3 regions from RNA transcripts. HTBI primers drove first-round RT-PCR of the TCR CDR3. TCRdb independently ran MiXCR on the multiplex PCR reads; one entry per CDR3 protein. The top ten clones hold less than 40% of a sample with 700,000 to 950,000 distinct CDR3 sequences, 35% of them seen once. The CDR3 is 14 residues long. Trimming shortened V by 2 bases and J by 4 bases, and 11 bases separated the two germline ends. Germline CDR1 reads MGHRA; CDR2 reads YSYEKL.

The source of this sequence is a woman between 40 and 55 years old with Graves' hyperthyroidism. This chain links TRBV4-1 with TRBJ1-1; D is unresolved. Sequences were obtained from blood. The CDR3 sequence is CASSQRGMGTEAFF. The CDR3 bases are TGCGCCAGCAGCCAACGTGGGATGGGCACTGAAGCTTTCTTT.